The entry that follows covers one T cell receptor beta chain sequence. What antigen it recognizes has not been identified. Base qualities are missing; no much larger clone stands one base away. TCRbeta CDR3 regions were amplified from genomic DNA by means of the immunoSEQ Assay, a bias-controlled multiplex PCR. Per the original workflow: Within the assay, amplification of reference gene primers was used to estimate how many nucleated cells each sample contained. To quantify the absolute abundance of each unique TCRbeta CDR3 rearrangement, sequence reads were collapsed and filtered. For each sample, productive Simpson clonality was calculated as the square root of Simpson's diversity index across productive rearrangements. Not all clones reach the TCRdb copy of this immuneACCESS table, which keeps in-frame sequences only. Checked studies attribute under half of the gap to unresolved V genes and leave the rest unexplained. That table supplies the V and J calls and clone size; D and trimming were determined from the DNA. The sample table shows 300,000 to 450,000 clones, and around 84% are seen once. 3% to 4.5% of the sample is in the top ten clones.

These data are taken from a study of blood T cell repertoires in COVID-19 (dated by TCRdb to between 2020 and 2021). Regarding the complete study: The collaborator samples originated in the United States, Italy and Spain and spanned the acute and convalescent phases of COVID-19. The prospective study material was composed of cDNA or gDNA derived from T cells, B-cell-depleted T cells, or PBMCs. The dataset comprised deeply sampled blood TCRbeta repertoires from subjects exposed to, actively infected with, or recovered from COVID-19. A freely available public database, intended as a resource for researchers studying the immune response to SARS-CoV-2, is where the repertoires were released. Samples came from the ongoing ImmuneRACE study (first 160 participants) plus 1,254 subjects from 6 global collaborators. A de-identified subject ID, COVID-19 status, age in years and sex were almost always included in the sample metadata. HLA class I and class II types, where available, came from metadata supplied by the sample provider rather than from assay-based typing. Broad study findings and their caveats: Clinical and demographic metadata were provided uncurated, with the amount varying by source and participant.

The collaborating institutions used their own protocols to collect whole blood in K2EDTA tubes. For TCRbeta analysis, collaborators shipped samples as frozen whole blood, isolated PBMCs, or DNA extracted from either of those sample types. Spanning cysteine to phenylalanine, the CDR3 consists of 15 amino acids. The retained sequence is limited to the CDR3, 45 bases, with the frame set at the first base. The germline V gene specifies MNHNS as CDR1 and SASEGT as CDR2. Between the V and J ends, shortened by 0 bases and 0 bases respectively, the junction contains 9 bases. The receptor chain draws on TRBV6-1 and TRBJ2-7; possibly the D gene is TRBD2, per 5 matching bases. This clonotype was sampled from a woman under 30 with acute or convalescent COVID-19. Specimen: peripheral blood. The sequenced DNA: TGTGCCAGCAGTGAAGCGCGGGTACCCTCCTACGAGCAGTACTTC. This gives the protein CASSEARVPSYEQYF.